Sequencing of this TCR beta chain was carried out in a study of identical twins. Overall study findings and caveats: Reduced insertions were recorded for abundant cord blood beta clonotypes, with no such pattern in memory repertoires. The same donors were not followed; conclusions instead depended on cross-sectional statistical analysis.

This CDR3 is 17 amino acids long. V gave up 3 bases and J gave up 0 bases; unmatched junction bases: 5. Germline lookup yields CDR1 SGHDN and CDR2 FVKESK. This clonotype was detected a few times. The antigen remains unidentified. From the 5' RACE reads, TCRdb called clonotypes with MiXCR, one entry per CDR3 protein. Among around 1.7 million distinct CDR3 sequences listed, roughly a third were seen once. The sample comprised cord blood. J is TRBJ2-4 and V is TRBV14, with 10 bases that match TRBD1. The receptor was derived from a newborn girl in good health. The CDR3 nucleotides are TGTGCCAGCAGCCAGGCCGACAGGGGGCTAGCCAAAAACATTCAGTACTTC. Translation: CASSQADRGLAKNIQYF.